These 14 T cell receptor beta chains originate from one sample sequenced in a study of Graves' ophthalmopathy and Graves' hyperthyroidism. Amplification of the TCR beta CDR3 regions used RNA transcripts (as template). An opening RT-PCR round employed HTBI primers and preceded a second-round multiplex PCR. TCRdb itself ran the multiplex PCR reads through MiXCR, one entry per CDR3 protein. The data contain around 340,000 distinct CDR3 sequences, about 17% of them seen just once; the ten biggest clones take up over 9%. The specimen sequenced was peripheral blood. The receptor set was obtained from an adult man with Graves' ophthalmopathy.

This clonotype occurred many times. The V and J genes are TRBV6-5 and TRBJ2-7; 9 nucleotides line up with TRBD2. There are 15 residues in the CDR3. Unmatched junction bases numbered 8, after V lost 3 bases and J lost 5 bases. The germline V gene has CDR1 MNHEY and CDR2 SVGAGI. CDR3 region: CASSYRWREGDEQYF. CDR3 sequence (DNA): TGTGCCAGCAGTTATCGCTGGCGGGAGGGCGACGAGCAGTACTTC.

This clonotype was found many times. The rearrangement links TRBV11-2 to TRBJ2-7, with TRBD2 as a possible D gene (6 bases). This CDR3 is built from 15 residues. The germline CDR1 and CDR2 sequences are SGHAT and FQNNGV. V was cut by 0 bases and J by 7 bases, with 16 bases left in between. CDR3 coding DNA: TGTGCCAGCAGCTTAGACGGTCTAGGTGGAGGGGAGCAGTACTTC. Protein product: CASSLDGLGGGEQYF. The full variable domain, its missing parts supplied by reference TRBV11-2 and TRBJ2-7, is EAGVAQSPRYKIIEKRQSVAFWCNPISGHATLYWYQQILGQGPKLLIQFQNNGVVDDSQLPKDRFSAERLKGVDSTLKIQPAKLEDSAVYLCASSLDGLGGGEQYFGPGTRLTVT.

This clonotype has at least ten counts. The chain has TRBV29-1 and TRBJ2-2; TRBD2 agrees at 8 bases. The CDR3 consists of 17 residues. V lost 3 bases, J lost 3 bases, and 12 bases stayed unmatched. Per germline, CDR1 SQVTM and CDR2 ANQGSEA. CDR3: CSVEDPSGGGDTGELFF. CDR3 nucleotide sequence: TGCAGCGTTGAGGATCCCAGCGGGGGAGGGGACACCGGGGAGCTGTTTTTT.

This clonotype was seen repeatedly, ten times or more. The rearrangement joins TRBV7-8 to TRBJ1-5; TRBD1 might be the D (5 bases). Germline values: CDR1 SGHVS, CDR2 FQNEAQ. V was pared by 1 base and J by 6 bases, with 13 bases between. The CDR3 has 15 residues. The CDR3 DNA is TGTGCCAGCAGCTTAGAGAAGGGGCTGCGTCAGCCCCAGCATTTT. Residues: CASSLEKGLRQPQHF.

This clonotype was recorded at least ten times. This chain uses TRBV7-9 with TRBJ2-2; 7 nucleotides agree with TRBD2. The length of the CDR3 is 14 residues. Germline V CDR1 and CDR2: SEHNR, FQNEAQ (reference sequence). The junction had 2 bases not matched to a gene; V was cut back by 4 bases and J by 3 bases. The CDR3 sequence is CASSWGGDTGELFF. The DNA of the CDR3 is TGTGCCAGCAGCTGGGGAGGGGACACCGGGGAGCTGTTTTTT. The variable domain in full, completed from reference TRBV7-9 and TRBJ2-2, reads DTGVSQNPRHKITKRGQNVTFRCDPISEHNRLYWYRQTLGQGPEFLTYFQNEAQLEKSRLLSDRFSAERPKGSFSTLEIQRTEQGDSAMYLCASSWGGDTGELFFGEGSRLTVL.

The rearrangement links TRBV7-6 to TRBJ1-2, with D hard to call. Germline V lookup: CDR1 SGHVS, CDR2 FNYEAQ. V lost 5 bases to trimming and J lost 5 bases, with 12 bases between them. This CDR3 spans 13 amino acids. The CDR3 sequence is CASSPGPRYGYTF. CDR3 nucleotide sequence: TGTGCCAGCAGCCCAGGACCGCGGTATGGCTACACCTTC.

Many counts were recorded for this clonotype. The CDR3 loop is CASRGQGAGLNTEAFF. The CDR3 DNA reads as TGTGCCAGCAGAGGTCAGGGGGCCGGCCTGAACACTGAAGCTTTCTTT. J is TRBJ1-1 and V is TRBV11-1, with 8 bases matching TRBD1. Looked up from germline, CDR1 is SGHAT and CDR2 is FQDESV (reference sequence). With 6 bases clipped from V and 0 bases from J, the junction kept 9 bases outside the gene matches. The CDR3 runs 16 residues.

The table lists this clonotype with many counts. The V gene is TRBV30, the J gene TRBJ2-5; 8 nucleotides match TRBD2. CDR1 is GTSNPN, CDR2 SVGIG, per germline (reference sequence). The CDR3 is 14 residues long. V lost 7 bases and J lost 1; bases outside the gene matches: 8. CDR3 nucleotides: TGTGCCTCCCATTCGGGGGGGCCCCAAGAGACCCAGTACTTC. It encodes CASHSGGPQETQYF.

At least ten counts were recorded for this clonotype. This sequence joins TRBV6-5 and TRBJ2-2; either TRBD1 or TRBD2 may fit D (5 bases each). In germline, CDR1 is MNHEY, CDR2 SVGAGI. The V end lost 6 bases, the J end lost 6 bases, and 11 bases lay between the germline ends. This CDR3 is 13 amino acids long. CDR3 loop: CASSGLGAGELFF. CDR3 nucleotides: TGTGCCAGCAGCGGGTTGGGGGCCGGGGAGCTGTTTTTT.

This clonotype occurred many times. This chain connects TRBV4-1 to TRBJ2-5; D gene uncertain. Trimming pared 0 bases from V and 2 bases from J, leaving 7 bases between. Germline CDR1 is MGHRA and CDR2 is YSYEKL. There are 14 residues in the CDR3. In DNA, the CDR3 is TGCGCCAGCAGCCAAGATCGGCAGCAAGAGACCCAGTACTTC. This translates into CASSQDRQQETQYF.

The chain carries TRBV6-4 and TRBJ2-5; 10 bases match TRBD1. This CDR3 region has 18 residues. The ends lost 2 bases at V and 2 bases at J; junction bases unmatched: 11. Germline loops: CDR1 MRHNA, CDR2 SNTAGT. CDR3 DNA: TGTGCCAGCAGTGACCTGCTTGGGACAGGGGTTGAACAAGAGACCCAGTACTTC. It encodes CASSDLLGTGVEQETQYF.

The sample holds a few counts of this clonotype. The genes are TRBV5-1 and TRBJ2-2, with 12 bases identical to TRBD2. CDR1 and CDR2 from the germline V gene are SGHRS and YFSETQ. V gave up 0 bases and J gave up 6 bases; unmatched junction bases: 6. The CDR3 length is 17 residues. The CDR3 sequence is CASSLGLAGATAGELFF. The CDR3 DNA reads TGCGCCAGCAGCTTGGGACTAGCGGGAGCCACGGCCGGGGAGCTGTTTTTT. Drawing the rest from reference TRBV5-1 and TRBJ2-2, the complete variable domain is KAGVTQTPRYLIKTRGQQVTLSCSPISGHRSVSWYQQTPGQGLQFLFEYFSETQRNKGNFPGRFSGRQFSNSRSEMNVSTLELGDSALYLCASSLGLAGATAGELFFGEGSRLTVL.

The table lists this clonotype with many counts. This chain connects TRBV7-3 to TRBJ2-7; either TRBD1 or TRBD2 may supply D (5 bases each). From germline, CDR1 is SGHTA and CDR2 FQGTGA. V dropped 1 base and J dropped 1 base, with 14 bases sitting between them. This CDR3 has 16 residues. In DNA form, the CDR3 reads TGTGCCAGCAGCTTAAGATCAAGGGGACCTTCCTACGAGCAGTACTTC. It encodes CASSLRSRGPSYEQYF.

This clonotype has ten or more counts. The CDR3 reads CASSDSGRGRTYEQYF. CDR3 sequence (DNA): TGTGCCAGCAGTGACAGCGGGCGGGGCCGGACCTACGAGCAGTACTTC. The chain joins TRBV28 to TRBJ2-7; a weak D match, TRBD2 (6 bases). Trimming took 5 bases from V and 2 from J, leaving 19 bases between them. The CDR3 runs 16 residues. The V gene's germline CDR1 is MDHEN and CDR2 SYDVKM.